This T cell receptor (beta chain) was obtained from a study of cytomegalovirus exposure and HLA in healthy donors. Primers: 60 Vbeta forward and 13 Jbeta reverse. Clones were read by immunoSEQ multiplex PCR, and TCRdb kept only the in-frame ones, dropping some. The table lists around 160,000 clones, around 68% of them singletons. The germline V gene encodes CDR1 SGDLS and CDR2 YYNGEE. The CDR3 consists of 15 residues. V was clipped by 2 bases and J by 6 bases, with 16 bases between them. General study results and limits: While the bulk of TCR sequences proved rare, some public TCRs turned up in many donors. A missense DCLRE1C variant was associated with V- and J-gene trimming of TCR beta chains in a later analysis, and an independent cohort replicated the association.

A note on this clone: What it recognizes is unknown.

Sequencing was performed on PBMCs. This chain joins TRBV9 and TRBJ2-3; D not certain. The TCR sequence derives from a woman aged 40-49 years in good health and CMV-seropositive. The CDR3 region is CASSVVGRTIDTQYF. DNA of the CDR3: TGTGCCAGCAGCGTGGTTGGCAGAACAATCGATACGCAGTATTTT.